The clone carrying this T cell receptor beta chain was seen only once. Its antigen is still unknown. With 6 bases removed from V and 9 bases from J, the gap between germline ends came to 18 bases. CDR3 length: 13 residues. Germline V gene sequence: CDR1 MNHEY, CDR2 SVGAGI. These data come from a study of cytomegalovirus exposure and HLA in healthy donors. The study, taken as a whole, reports: The CMV antigen specificity of a few CMV-associated chains was confirmed through in vitro analysis.

Repertoires were generated with immunoSEQ multiplex PCR, while TCRdb's copy carries only in-frame clones and drops some. The table lists some 170,000 clones, about 86% of them singletons. It was the approximately 120-subject validation cohort, separate from the 666-subject first cohort, to which the donors belonged. This receptor was taken from a woman under 40 in good health and CMV-seronegative. Sequencing input: PBMCs. V and J are TRBV6-5 and TRBJ2-7; D is possibly TRBD1 (6 bases). The DNA for the CDR3 is TGTGCCAGCAGCCAGGACAGCTTGGAGTGGCAGTACTTC. Protein sequence: CASSQDSLEWQYF.